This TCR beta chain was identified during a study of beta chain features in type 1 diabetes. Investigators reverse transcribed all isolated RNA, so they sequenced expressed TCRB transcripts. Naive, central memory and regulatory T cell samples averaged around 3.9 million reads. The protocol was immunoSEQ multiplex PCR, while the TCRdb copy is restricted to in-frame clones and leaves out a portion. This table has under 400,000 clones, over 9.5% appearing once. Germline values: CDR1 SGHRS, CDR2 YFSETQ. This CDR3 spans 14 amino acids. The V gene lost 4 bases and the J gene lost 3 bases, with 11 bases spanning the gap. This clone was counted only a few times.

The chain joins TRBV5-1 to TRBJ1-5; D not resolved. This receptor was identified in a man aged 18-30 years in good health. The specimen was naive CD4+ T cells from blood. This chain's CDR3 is CASSHGDYNQPQHF. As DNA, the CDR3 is TGCGCCAGCAGCCACGGGGATTACAATCAGCCCCAGCATTTT.